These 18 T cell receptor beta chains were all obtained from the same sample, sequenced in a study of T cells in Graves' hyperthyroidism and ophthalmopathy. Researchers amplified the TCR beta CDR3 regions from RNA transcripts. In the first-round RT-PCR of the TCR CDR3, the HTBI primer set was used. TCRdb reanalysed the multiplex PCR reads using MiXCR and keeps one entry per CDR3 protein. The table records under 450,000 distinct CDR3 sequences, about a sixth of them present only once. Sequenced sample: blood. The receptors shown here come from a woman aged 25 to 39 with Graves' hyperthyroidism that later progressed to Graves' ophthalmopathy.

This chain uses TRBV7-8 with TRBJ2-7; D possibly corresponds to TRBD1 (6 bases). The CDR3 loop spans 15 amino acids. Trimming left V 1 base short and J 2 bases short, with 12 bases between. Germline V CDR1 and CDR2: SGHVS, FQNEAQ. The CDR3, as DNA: TGTGCCAGCAGCTTAGGGCGTGCAGGGGCCTACGAGCAGTACTTC. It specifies CASSLGRAGAYEQYF.

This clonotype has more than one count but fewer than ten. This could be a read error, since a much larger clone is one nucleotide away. The CDR3 bases are TGCGCCAGCGGCTTTTCCGGGACAGGGGGTAACGAGCAGTACTTC. This encodes CASGFSGTGGNEQYF. The rearrangement joins TRBV5-1 to TRBJ2-7; 11 bases are a match to TRBD1. CDR3 length: 15 amino acids. Germline CDR1 is SGHRS and CDR2 is YFSETQ. Based on the CDR3 plus reference TRBV5-1 and TRBJ2-7, the full variable domain is KAGVTQTPRYLIKTRGQQVTLSCSPISGHRSVSWYQQTPGQGLQFLFEYFSETQRNKGNFPGRFSGRQFSNSRSEMNVSTLELGDSALYLCASGFSGTGGNEQYFGPGTRLTVT.

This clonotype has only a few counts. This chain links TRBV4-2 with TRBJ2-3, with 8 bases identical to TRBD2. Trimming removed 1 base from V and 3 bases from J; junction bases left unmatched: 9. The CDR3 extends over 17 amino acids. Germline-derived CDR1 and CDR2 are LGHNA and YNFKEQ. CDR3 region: CASSQVSSGGRTDTQYF. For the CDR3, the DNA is TGTGCCAGCAGCCAAGTATCATCGGGGGGGCGGACAGATACGCAGTATTTT.

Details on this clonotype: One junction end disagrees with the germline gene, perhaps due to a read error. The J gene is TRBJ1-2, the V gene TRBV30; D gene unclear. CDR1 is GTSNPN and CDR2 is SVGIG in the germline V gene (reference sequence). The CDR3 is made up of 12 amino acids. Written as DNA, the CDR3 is TGTGCCTGGAGTGTCGAAGGGTTCGGCTGCACCTTC. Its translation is CAWSVEGFGCTF.

CDR3 region: CASMGGNEQFF. The CDR3, as DNA: TGTGCCAGCATGGGAGGCAATGAGCAGTTCTTC. The J gene is TRBJ2-1, the V gene TRBV2; TRBD2 might be the D (6 bases). The CDR3 has 11 amino acids. Germline V gene data show CDR1 as SNHLY and CDR2 as FYNNEI. V shed 7 bases and J shed 6 bases, with 7 bases lying between them.

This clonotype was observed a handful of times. This chain's CDR3 is CASSVQGANVLTF. CDR3 DNA sequence: TGTGCCAGCAGCGTTCAGGGCGCCAACGTCCTGACTTTC. This rearrangement joins TRBV9 to TRBJ2-6; D may be TRBD1 (5 bases). V lost 2 bases, J lost 7 bases, and 7 bases lay in between. The CDR3 loop spans 13 amino acids. Germline CDR1 reads SGDLS; CDR2 reads YYNGEE.

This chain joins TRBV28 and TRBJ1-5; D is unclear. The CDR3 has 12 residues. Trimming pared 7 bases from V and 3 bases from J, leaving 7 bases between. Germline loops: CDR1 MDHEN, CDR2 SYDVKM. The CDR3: CASKQVNQPQHF. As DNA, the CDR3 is TGTGCCAGCAAACAAGTCAATCAGCCCCAGCATTTT. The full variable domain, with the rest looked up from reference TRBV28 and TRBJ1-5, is DVKVTQSSRYLVKRTGEKVFLECVQDMDHENMFWYRQDPGLGLRLIYFSYDVKMKEKGDIPEGYSVSREKKERFSLILESASTNQTSMYLCASKQVNQPQHFGDGTRLSIL.

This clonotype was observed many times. The CDR3 coding sequence is TGTGCCAGCAGCTTAGTCTTGAGGGGCGCCCGTGATGGCTACACCTTC. Translation: CASSLVLRGARDGYTF. V and J are TRBV11-2 and TRBJ1-2, with D tentatively TRBD1 (5 bases). The CDR3 totals 16 residues. Germline V gene lookup returns CDR1 SGHAT and CDR2 FQNNGV. Trimming left V 1 base short and J 6 bases short, with 18 bases between.

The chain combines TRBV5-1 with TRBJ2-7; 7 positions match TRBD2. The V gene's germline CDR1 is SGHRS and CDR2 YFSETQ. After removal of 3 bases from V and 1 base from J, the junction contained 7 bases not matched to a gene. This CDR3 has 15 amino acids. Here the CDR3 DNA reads TGCGCCAGCAGCTGGGGGACTAAATCTTCCTACGAGCAGTACTTC. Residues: CASSWGTKSSYEQYF.

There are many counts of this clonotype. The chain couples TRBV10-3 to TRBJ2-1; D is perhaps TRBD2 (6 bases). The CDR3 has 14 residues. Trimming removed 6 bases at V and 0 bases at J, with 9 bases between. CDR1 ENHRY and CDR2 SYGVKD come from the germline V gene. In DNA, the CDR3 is TGTGCCATCAGACGGGAGAGCTCCTACAATGAGCAGTTCTTC. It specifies CAIRRESSYNEQFF.

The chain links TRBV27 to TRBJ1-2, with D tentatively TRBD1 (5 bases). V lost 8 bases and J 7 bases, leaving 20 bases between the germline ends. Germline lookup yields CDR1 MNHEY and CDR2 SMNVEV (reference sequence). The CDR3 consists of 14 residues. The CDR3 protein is CASGPGRGDGGYTF. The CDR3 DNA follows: TGTGCCAGCGGCCCCGGGCGAGGGGACGGTGGCTACACCTTC.

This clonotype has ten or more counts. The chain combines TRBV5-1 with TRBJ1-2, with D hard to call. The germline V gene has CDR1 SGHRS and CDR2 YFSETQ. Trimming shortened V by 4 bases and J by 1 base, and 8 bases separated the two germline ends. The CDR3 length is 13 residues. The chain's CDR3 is CASSLTLNYGYTF. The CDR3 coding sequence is TGCGCCAGCAGCCTGACACTTAACTATGGCTACACCTTC.

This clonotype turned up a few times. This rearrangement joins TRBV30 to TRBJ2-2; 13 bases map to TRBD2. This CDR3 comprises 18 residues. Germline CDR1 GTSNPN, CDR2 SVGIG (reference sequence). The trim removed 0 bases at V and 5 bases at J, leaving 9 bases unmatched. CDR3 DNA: TGTGCCTGGAGTGTTACCCGGACTAGCGGGAGAGGGACCGGGGAGCTGTTTTTT. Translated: CAWSVTRTSGRGTGELFF.

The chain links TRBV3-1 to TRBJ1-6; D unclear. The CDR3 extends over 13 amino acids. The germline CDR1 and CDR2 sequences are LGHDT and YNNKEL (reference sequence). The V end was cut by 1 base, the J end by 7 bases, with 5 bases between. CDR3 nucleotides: TGTGCCAGCAGCCAAGTGGGGAATTCACCCCTCCACTTT. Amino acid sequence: CASSQVGNSPLHF.

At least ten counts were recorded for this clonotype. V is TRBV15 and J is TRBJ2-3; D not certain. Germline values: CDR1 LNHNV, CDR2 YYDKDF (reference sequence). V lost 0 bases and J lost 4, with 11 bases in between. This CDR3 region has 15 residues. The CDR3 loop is CATSRDLLGADTQYF. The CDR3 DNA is TGTGCCACCAGCAGAGATCTGCTAGGAGCAGATACGCAGTATTTT.

Here the CDR3 DNA reads TGTGCCAGCAGCCCAGCGGGAGGGCGAAATGAGCAGTTCTTC. Amino acid sequence: CASSPAGGRNEQFF. This rearrangement joins TRBV28 to TRBJ2-1; 10 nucleotides line up with TRBD2. Per the germline V gene, CDR1 is MDHEN and CDR2 is SYDVKM. V dropped 6 bases and J dropped 7; count of bases not matched to a gene: 6. This CDR3 region has 14 residues. Filled out from reference TRBV28 and TRBJ2-1, the complete variable domain reads DVKVTQSSRYLVKRTGEKVFLECVQDMDHENMFWYRQDPGLGLRLIYFSYDVKMKEKGDIPEGYSVSREKKERFSLILESASTNQTSMYLCASSPAGGRNEQFFGPGTRLTVL.

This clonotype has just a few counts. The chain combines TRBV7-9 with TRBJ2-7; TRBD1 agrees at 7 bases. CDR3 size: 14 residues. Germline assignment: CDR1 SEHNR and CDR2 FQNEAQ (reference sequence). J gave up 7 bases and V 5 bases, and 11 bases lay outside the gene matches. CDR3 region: CASSPTSDRREQYF. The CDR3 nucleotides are TGTGCCAGCAGCCCAACCTCGGACAGGAGGGAGCAGTACTTC.

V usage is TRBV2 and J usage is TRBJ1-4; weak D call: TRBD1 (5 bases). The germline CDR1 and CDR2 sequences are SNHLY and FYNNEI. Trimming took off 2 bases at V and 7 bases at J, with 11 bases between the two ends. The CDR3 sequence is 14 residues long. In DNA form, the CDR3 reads TGTGCCAGCAGTGAATGGCAGGGAGGTGAAAAACTGTTTTTT. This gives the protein CASSEWQGGEKLFF.